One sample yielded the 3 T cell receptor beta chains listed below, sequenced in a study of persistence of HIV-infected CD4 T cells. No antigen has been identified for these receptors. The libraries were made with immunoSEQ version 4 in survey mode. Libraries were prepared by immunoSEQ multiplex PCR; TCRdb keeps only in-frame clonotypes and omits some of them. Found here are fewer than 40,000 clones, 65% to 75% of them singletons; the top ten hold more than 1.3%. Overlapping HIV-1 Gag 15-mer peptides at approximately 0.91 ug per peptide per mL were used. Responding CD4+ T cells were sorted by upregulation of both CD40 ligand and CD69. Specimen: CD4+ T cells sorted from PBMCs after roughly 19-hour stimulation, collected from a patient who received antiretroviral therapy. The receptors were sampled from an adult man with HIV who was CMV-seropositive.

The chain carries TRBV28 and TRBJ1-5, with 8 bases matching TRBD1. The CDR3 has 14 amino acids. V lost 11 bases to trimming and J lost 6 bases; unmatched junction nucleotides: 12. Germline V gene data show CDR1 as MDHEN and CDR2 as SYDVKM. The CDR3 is CACGDRRPSQPQHF. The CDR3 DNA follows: TGTGCCTGTGGGGACAGGCGGCCCAGTCAGCCCCAGCATTTT.

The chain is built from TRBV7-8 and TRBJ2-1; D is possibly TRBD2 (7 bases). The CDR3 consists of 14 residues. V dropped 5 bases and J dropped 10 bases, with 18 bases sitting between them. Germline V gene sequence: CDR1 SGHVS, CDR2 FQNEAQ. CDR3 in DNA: TGTGCCAGCAGCCCGAGGGGGGGGGCTCAGGAGCAGTTCTTC. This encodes CASSPRGGAQEQFF.

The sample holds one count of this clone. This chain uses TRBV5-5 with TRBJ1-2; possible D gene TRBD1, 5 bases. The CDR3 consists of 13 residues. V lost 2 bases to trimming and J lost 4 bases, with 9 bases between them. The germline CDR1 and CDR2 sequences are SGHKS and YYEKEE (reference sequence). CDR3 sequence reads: CASSLQALYGYTF. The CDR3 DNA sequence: TGTGCCAGCAGCTTACAGGCCCTCTATGGCTACACCTTC.